These T cell receptor beta chains were read from a single sample in a study of spatial heterogeneity in lung cancer. TCRdb re-called the 5' RACE reads with MiXCR, one entry per CDR3 protein. Of around 20,000 distinct CDR3 sequences listed, about 7.5% are singletons. The sample was lung tumor tissue, taken at surgery. These receptors originate from a male donor with early-stage non-small cell lung cancer. Each CDR3 is given with its conserved first and last residue. A D gene is named only where the DNA matches it firmly. Size tells how often a clone was seen (once, few, many) or the class of an expanded clone, and some rows leave it out.

TRBJ2-1 | - | many | 14 | TRBV6-5 | TGTGCCAGCAGTTACGATTTGACACTCGGGGAGCAGTTCTTC | CASSYDLTLGEQFF
TRBJ2-2 | TRBD2 | - | 13 | TRBV3-1 | TGTGCCGCACGTGTGGGGGGGGCCGGGGAGCTGTTTTTT | CAARVGGAGELFF
TRBJ2-4 | - | many | 11 | TRBV29-1 | TGCAGCGCGAGAGGGGAGGACATTCAGTACTTC | CSARGEDIQYF
TRBJ1-4 | - | - | 15 | TRBV27 | TGTGCCAGCAGTCCCCAGGGAGCAACTAATGAAAAACTGTTTTTT | CASSPQGATNEKLFF
TRBJ2-5 | - | few | 14 | TRBV13 | TGTGCCAGCAGCAAGGGACACCTTCAAGAGACCCAGTACTTC | CASSKGHLQETQYF
TRBJ1-1 | - | - | 12 | TRBV6-2/TRBV6-3 | TGTGCCAGCAGTGACCTGGGGACTGAAGCTTTCTTT | CASSDLGTEAFF
TRBJ2-1 | TRBD2 | medium-sized | 14 | TRBV12-3/TRBV12-4 | TGTGCCACCGTAGACCAAAGCGGGACCAATGAGCAGTTCTTC | CATVDQSGTNEQFF
TRBJ2-7 | - | many | 14 | TRBV28 | TGTGCCAGCAGTGACGGGACACCTCCCTACGAGCAGTACTTC | CASSDGTPPYEQYF
TRBJ1-4 | - | - | 16 | TRBV7-8 | TGTGCCAGCAGCTTTTGGCAGGCCGGGACTAATGAAAAACTGTTTTTT | CASSFWQAGTNEKLFF
TRBJ1-5 | - | - | 14 | TRBV5-8 | TGTGCCAGCAGCTTGGAGACAAGCAATCAGCCCCAGCATTTT | CASSLETSNQPQHF
TRBJ2-3 | TRBD1 | medium-sized | 16 | TRBV9 | TGTGCCAGCAGCGTATCTATAGGGACAGGGGCAGATACGCAGTATTTT | CASSVSIGTGADTQYF
TRBJ1-4 | - | many | 16 | TRBV20-1 | TGCAGTGCTAGCCCCGTTATGGGATCAACTAATGAAAAACTGTTTTTT | CSASPVMGSTNEKLFF
TRBJ2-6 | - | few | 16 | TRBV30 | TGTGCCTGGAGTGACCTAGGGGGCTCTGGGGCCAACGTCCTGACTTTC | CAWSDLGGSGANVLTF
TRBJ2-1 | TRBD2 | - | 13 | TRBV24-1 | TGTGCCACGGAGCGGGGGCCGTACAATGAGCAGTTCTTC | CATERGPYNEQFF
TRBJ1-1 | - | many | 11 | TRBV20-1 | TGCAGTGCTAGCCAGCCCCGGGAAGCTTTCTTT | CSASQPREAFF
TRBJ2-5 | - | - | 18 | TRBV5-6 | TGTGCCAGCAGCCCGTTTGGGGTCCCAGGAGGGCAAAGAGAGACCCAGTACTTC | CASSPFGVPGGQRETQYF
TRBJ1-5 | - | few | 16 | TRBV20-1 | TGCAGTGCTAGGAGCCCCATGGGGTTACGGCTTCAGCCCCAGCATTTT | CSARSPMGLRLQPQHF
TRBJ2-1 | - | - | 13 | TRBV15 | TGTGCCACCAGCACGGTACCGCACAATGAGCAGTTCTTC | CATSTVPHNEQFF
TRBJ2-6 | TRBD1 | many | 19 | TRBV11-2 | TGTGCCAGCAGCACGCCGACAGGGGGCTTGGTCTCTGGGGCCAACGTCCTGACTTTC | CASSTPTGGLVSGANVLTF
TRBJ1-2 | - | many | 13 | TRBV29-1 | TGCAGCGTTGAACCGGTGCTTTACTATGGCTACACCTTC | CSVEPVLYYGYTF
TRBJ2-2 | - | many | 16 | TRBV18 | TGTGCCAGCTCACCGGGACGGTCTGGATGGACCGGGGAGCTGTTTTTT | CASSPGRSGWTGELFF
TRBJ2-3 | TRBD1 | many | 18 | TRBV6-6 | TGTGCCAGCAGTTCGGGACAGGTGACGGCCGGGAGCACAGATACGCAGTATTTT | CASSSGQVTAGSTDTQYF
TRBJ1-2 | - | many | 12 | TRBV19 | TGTGCCAGTAGTATCTCCGCCTATGGCTACACCTTC | CASSISAYGYTF
TRBJ1-6 | - | many | 13 | TRBV7-7 | TGTGCTAGCAGCCCAGGACAGAATTCACCCCTCCACTTT | CASSPGQNSPLHF
TRBJ2-2 | - | - | 15 | TRBV7-8 | TGTGAAAGAAGATTAGGGGGGGCGAACACAGGGGAGCTGTTTTTT | CERRLGGANTGELFF
TRBJ2-3 | - | many | 17 | TRBV7-6 | TGTGCCAGCAGCTTAGGGTCAACGGGGGGCCGATCAGATACGCAGTATTTT | CASSLGSTGGRSDTQYF
TRBJ1-4 | - | many | 16 | TRBV7-8 | TGTGCCAGCAGGACCACAGGGATGGCGACTAATGAAAAACTGTTTTTT | CASRTTGMATNEKLFF
TRBJ1-6 | - | - | 14 | TRBV3-1 | TGTGCCAGCAGCCTTCAGGGTTCTACTTCACCCCCCCACTTT | CASSLQGSTSPPHF
TRBJ1-5 | TRBD1 | - | 15 | TRBV27 | TGTGCCAGCAGTTCTCAGGGGGGGGCTGGTCAGCCCCAGCATTTT | CASSSQGGAGQPQHF
TRBJ2-7 | TRBD1 | many | 13 | TRBV12-3/TRBV12-4 | TGTGCCAGCAGTCAATACAGGGGCGACGAGCAGTACTTC | CASSQYRGDEQYF
TRBJ2-5 | TRBD2 | - | 16 | TRBV27 | TGTGCCAGCAGTCCAATGAAAAGCGGGGGGGCAGAGACCCAGTACTTC | CASSPMKSGGAETQYF
TRBJ2-7 | - | - | 16 | TRBV30 | TGTGCCTGGAGTAATACTGAGGGACTGTCAGTCTACGAGCAGTACTTC | CAWSNTEGLSVYEQYF
TRBJ2-5 | - | - | 12 | TRBV5-1 | TGCGCCAGCAGCTTGGACAGGGAGACCCAGTACTTC | CASSLDRETQYF
TRBJ2-3 | TRBD2 | many | 16 | TRBV6-5 | TGTGCCAGCAGTTACGGGGGACTAGCGAAGGCAGATACGCAGTATTTT | CASSYGGLAKADTQYF
TRBJ2-7 | - | many | 14 | TRBV7-2 | TGTGCCAGCAGCTTAGAGGCGATTTCGGGCGAGCAGTACTTC | CASSLEAISGEQYF
TRBJ2-2 | TRBD1 | many | 14 | TRBV12-3/TRBV12-4 | TGTGCCAGCAGTGAGGACAGGGTAAACGGGGAGCTGTTTTTT | CASSEDRVNGELFF
TRBJ2-2 | TRBD1 | few | 14 | TRBV19 | TGTGCCAGTAGTACCAGGGGGCTGGCCGGGGAGCTGTTTTTT | CASSTRGLAGELFF
TRBJ1-6 | - | few | 16 | TRBV20-1 | TGCAGTGCTAGGTCCGGACAGTTAGGCTATAATTCACCCCTCCACTTT | CSARSGQLGYNSPLHF
TRBJ2-5 | TRBD2 | many | 17 | TRBV5-1 | TGCGCCAGCACCCCGGGACTAGCGGGGGGACCGCAAGAGACCCAGTACTTC | CASTPGLAGGPQETQYF
TRBJ1-1 | - | - | 15 | TRBV20-1 | TGCAGTGCTAATCCGGTCCTCGAAGTAAACACTGAAGCTTTCTTT | CSANPVLEVNTEAFF
TRBJ2-5 | TRBD2 | few | 18 | TRBV4-1 | TGCGCCAGCAGCATGTACGGGACTAGCGGGGGGGGACAAGAGACCCAGTACTTC | CASSMYGTSGGGQETQYF
TRBJ1-6 | TRBD1 | - | 14 | TRBV6-5 | TGTGCCAGCAGCCTAGGACAGGAGACCTCACCCCTCCACTTT | CASSLGQETSPLHF
TRBJ1-2 | - | many | 14 | TRBV20-1 | TGCAGTGCTAGCCCCTCGGACAAGAACTATGGCTACACCTTC | CSASPSDKNYGYTF
TRBJ2-5 | - | few | 13 | TRBV5-1 | TGCGCCAGCAGTAGACAGTTCCAAGAGACCCAGTACTTC | CASSRQFQETQYF
TRBJ2-5 | - | many | 15 | TRBV7-3 | TGTGCCAGCAGCTTAGGAGGGTTTAGTGAAGAGACCCAGTACTTC | CASSLGGFSEETQYF